The rows below give T cell receptor delta chains drawn from one sample of a study of gamma-delta chains in newborns, infants, children. TCRdb re-called the reads through CATT. The sample lists 6,100 or so delta-chain clones; approximately 14% were seen once. The sequencing used blood, collected at baseline. These receptors all stem from a child who was a newborn, infant or young child, either healthy, febrile or measles-vaccinated (not recorded which). Both conserved end residues are part of each CDR3. The D gene is left open where the match is weak. Size is omitted from some rows. Given values are once, few, many or a class for expanded clones.

size: few
V: TRDV2
J: TRDJ1
D: TRDD3
CDR3: CACDTVLGAGYTDKLIF
DNA: TGTGCCTGTGACACCGTACTGGGGGCCGGGTACACCGATAAACTCATCTTT

size: few
V: TRDV1
J: TRDJ1
D: TRDD3
CDR3: CALGEISYWGILESGKLIF
DNA: TGTGCTCTTGGGGAAATTTCTTACTGGGGGATTTTGGAGTCAGGTAAACTCATCTTT

size: many
V: TRDV2
J: TRDJ3
D: TRDD3
CDR3: CACDPTWGTSSWDTRQMFF
DNA: TGTGCCTGTGACCCAACCTGGGGGACGAGCTCCTGGGACACCCGACAGATGTTTTTC

size: .
V: TRDV1
J: TRDJ1
D: TRDD3
CDR3: CALGEGAKETGGVGKLIF
DNA: TGTGCTCTTGGGGAAGGAGCGAAGGAGACTGGGGGCGTTGGTAAACTCATCTTT

size: few
V: TRDV1
J: TRDJ1
D: TRDD3
CDR3: CALGELKAPLNWGMGYTDKLIF
DNA: TGTGCTCTTGGGGAACTAAAGGCCCCCCTAAACTGGGGGATGGGGTACACCGATAAACTCATCTTT

size: .
V: TRDV2
J: TRDJ2
D: TRDD3
CDR3: CACDTLMGGSPLTAQLFF
DNA: TGTGCCTGTGATACCTTGATGGGGGGATCACCTTTGACAGCACAACTCTTCTTT

size: .
V: TRDV2
J: TRDJ1
D: TRDD3
CDR3: CACDTVGIRSTDKLIF
DNA: TGTGCCTGTGACACCGTGGGGATAAGGTCCACCGATAAACTCATCTTT

size: medium-sized
V: TRAV29/DV5
J: TRDJ1
D: TRDD2
CDR3: CAASQPSYWGLYTDKLIF
DNA: TGTGCAGCAAGCCAGCCTTCCTACTGGGGTCTGTACACCGATAAACTCATCTTT

size: few
V: TRDV1
J: TRDJ1
D: TRDD3
CDR3: CALGDPGVPGGYGGEPDKLIF
DNA: TGTGCTCTTGGGGACCCTGGGGTTCCTGGGGGATACGGTGGGGAACCCGATAAACTCATCTTT

size: .
V: TRDV2
J: TRDJ3
D: TRDD3
CDR3: CACDTGGFSWDTRQMFF
DNA: TGTGCCTGTGACACTGGGGGATTCTCCTGGGACACCCGACAGATGTTTTTC

size: many
V: TRDV2
J: TRDJ1
D: TRDD3
CDR3: CACDTVVGIRQLENTDKLIF
DNA: TGTGCCTGTGACACCGTCGTGGGGATACGCCAACTGGAGAACACCGATAAACTCATCTTT

size: medium-sized
V: TRDV2
J: TRDJ1
D: TRDD3
CDR3: CACDTILGDTGYTDKLIF
DNA: TGTGCCTGTGACACCATCCTGGGGGATACGGGGTACACCGATAAACTCATCTTT

size: .
V: TRDV1
J: TRDJ1
D: .
CDR3: CALGERGRIVSTDKLIF
DNA: TGTGCTCTTGGGGAAAGGGGAAGAATCGTATCAACCGATAAACTCATCTTT

size: .
V: TRDV1
J: TRDJ1
D: TRDD3
CDR3: CALGEQGGFGTPGGPYWGIKPVDTTDKLIF
DNA: TGTGCTCTTGGGGAACAGGGGGGTTTTGGGACCCCGGGGGGTCCTTACTGGGGGATAAAGCCAGTTGACACTACCGATAAACTCATCTTT

size: medium-sized
V: TRDV2
J: TRDJ1
D: TRDD3
CDR3: CACDTGDSPDKLIF
DNA: TGTGCCTGTGACACGGGGGATTCTCCCGATAAACTCATCTTT

size: .
V: TRDV1
J: TRDJ1
D: .
CDR3: CALLPYLPPRGLIF
DNA: TGTGCTCTCCTACCCTATCTTCCCCCCCGGGGCCTCATCTTT

size: few
V: TRDV1
J: TRDJ1
D: TRDD2
CDR3: CALGEFYFLPPTVDTDKLIF
DNA: TGTGCTCTTGGGGAATTCTACTTCCTACCTCCGACTGTGGACACCGATAAACTCATCTTT

size: .
V: TRDV1
J: TRDJ1
D: .
CDR3: CALGESVPLDWDTDKLIF
DNA: TGTGCTCTTGGGGAATCGGTCCCACTCGACTGGGATACCGATAAACTCATCTTT

size: medium-sized
V: TRDV1
J: TRDJ1
D: .
CDR3: CALGSMRRRGNTDKLIF
DNA: TGTGCTCTTGGGTCAATGAGGAGGAGGGGAAACACCGATAAACTCATCTTT

size: .
V: TRDV1
J: TRDJ1
D: .
CDR3: CALGELGAIPHPSQKVIF
DNA: TGTGCTCTTGGGGAACTCGGCGCGATCCCTCATCCTTCTCAGAAGGTCATCTTT

size: once
V: TRDV2
J: TRDJ3
D: TRDD3
CDR3: CACDGLVLGDTALSWDTRQMFF
DNA: TGTGCCTGTGACGGGTTAGTACTGGGGGATACTGCCCTTTCCTGGGACACCCGACAGATGTTTTTC

size: medium-sized
V: TRDV3
J: TRDJ1
D: TRDD3
CDR3: CALLCLTGGYGGTDKLIF
DNA: TGTGCCCTACTTTGCCTTACTGGGGGATACGGAGGCACCGATAAACTCATCTTT

size: few
V: TRDV1
J: TRDJ1
D: TRDD3
CDR3: CALGERVLPTLFGDWGIIPLYTDKLIF
DNA: TGTGCTCTTGGGGAACGGGTCCTTCCTACGTTGTTCGGGGACTGGGGGATAATTCCCCTCTACACCGATAAACTCATCTTT

size: medium-sized
V: TRDV2
J: TRDJ1
D: TRDD3
CDR3: CACDYTGDTDKLIF
DNA: TGTGCCTGTGATTACACTGGGGACACCGATAAACTCATCTTT

size: medium-sized
V: TRDV1
J: TRDJ1
D: .
CDR3: CALGEGAYTDKLIF
DNA: TGTGCTCTTGGGGAAGGAGCATACACCGATAAACTCATCTTT

size: medium-sized
V: TRDV2
J: TRDJ1
D: .
CDR3: CACDTLGSGDPYTDKLIF
DNA: TGTGCCTGTGACACCTTGGGTTCTGGGGATCCATACACCGATAAACTCATCTTT

size: medium-sized
V: TRDV2
J: TRDJ3
D: .
CDR3: CACDTGGYSSWDTRQMFF
DNA: TGTGCCTGTGACACCGGCGGATACAGCTCCTGGGACACCCGACAGATGTTTTTC

size: many
V: TRDV1
J: TRDJ2
D: TRDD3
CDR3: CALGEKEPSGPLPHGWGIRPLTAQLFF
DNA: TGTGCTCTTGGGGAAAAAGAACCCTCGGGGCCACTACCGCACGGCTGGGGGATACGTCCTTTGACAGCACAACTCTTCTTT

size: .
V: TRDV2
J: TRDJ3
D: TRDD3
CDR3: CACDTSPGGYASSWDTRQMFF
DNA: TGTGCCTGTGACACGTCCCCTGGGGGATACGCAAGCTCCTGGGACACCCGACAGATGTTTTTC